This T cell receptor (beta chain) was sequenced for a study of blood T cell repertoires in COVID-19. The wider study: The United States, Italy and Spain supplied acute and convalescent COVID-19 samples. Nucleic acid was either cDNA or gDNA, and it came from T cells, B-cell-depleted T cells, or PBMCs.

The table came from immunoSEQ multiplex PCR; TCRdb's copy has only in-frame clones and leaves some out. This table has roughly 140,000 clones, roughly 87% appearing once. Germline CDR1 and CDR2: ENHRY and SYGVKD. The CDR3 covers 13 residues. The germline V and J ends were trimmed by 2 bases and 6 bases, with 9 bases remaining between them. The chain employs TRBV10-3 and TRBJ2-3; no clear D gene. The sequence came from a woman aged 60-75 years with active or convalescent COVID-19. Sequencing was done on a sample of peripheral blood. CDR3 region: CAISEAGLDTQYF. CDR3 nucleotides: TGTGCCATCAGTGAGGCCGGGTTGGATACGCAGTATTTT.